These 32 T cell receptor beta chains came from one sample sequenced in a study of CD8+CD57+ T cells in acquired aplastic anemia. Using genomic DNA as the template, TCR beta VDJ and CDR3 profiling was carried out. From the reads, TCRdb called clonotypes with MiXCR, one entry per CDR3 protein. The data show approximately 270,000 distinct CDR3 sequences, with about 56% seen just once and 6.5% to 10% held by the top ten. Sequencing was carried out using sorted CD4+, CD8+, or CD8+CD57+ T cells (not recorded which) from PBMCs. The receptor set was obtained from a human donor with severe aplastic anemia or a healthy control (not recorded which).

The chain couples TRBV30 to TRBJ1-5, with no clear D. CDR3 size: 15 residues. The germline gives CDR1 GTSNPN, CDR2 SVGIG (reference sequence). V dropped 3 bases and J dropped 1 base, with 13 bases sitting between them. The CDR3 loop is CAWRGKSISNQPQHF. In DNA, the CDR3 is TGTGCCTGGAGGGGGAAGTCGATCAGCAATCAGCCCCAGCATTTT.

The CDR3 is CASSPKRGGDDEQFF. The DNA for the CDR3 is TGTGCCAGCTCACCCAAGCGGGGGGGAGACGATGAGCAGTTCTTC. The gene calls are TRBV18 and TRBJ2-1, with TRBD2 matching over 10 bases. Germline V gene data show CDR1 as KGHSH and CDR2 as LQKENI. The CDR3 runs to 15 residues. With 3 bases clipped from V and 8 bases from J, the junction kept 7 bases outside the gene matches.

The chain combines TRBV19 with TRBJ2-2; D uncertain. There are 14 residues in the CDR3. Germline assignment: CDR1 LNHDA and CDR2 SQIVND (reference sequence). V shed 7 bases and J shed 1 base, with 10 bases lying between them. The DNA of the CDR3 is TGTGCCAGTACCGAAGCCAGGAACACCGGGGAGCTGTTTTTT. This gives the protein CASTEARNTGELFF.

A few counts support this clonotype. The gene calls are TRBV6-2 or TRBV6-3 and TRBJ2-1; 11 bases map to TRBD2. V was clipped by 5 bases and J by 7 bases; unmatched bases: 10. The length of the CDR3 is 16 residues. Germline loops: CDR1 MNHEY, CDR2 SVGEGT. CDR3 sequence reads: CASSHTLAGGPNEQFF. The CDR3 DNA is TGTGCCAGCAGTCACACCCTAGCGGGGGGCCCAAATGAGCAGTTCTTC.

Comment on this clonotype: Sequence at one end of the junction differs from germline and may be a read error. The chain couples TRBV7-8 to TRBJ2-7; TRBD1 matches at 7 bases. This CDR3 region has 13 residues. Germline V CDR1 and CDR2: SGHVS, FQNEAQ. The CDR3 nucleotides are TGCGCCAGCAGCCAACGACAGGGCTACGAGCAGTACTTC. Residues: CASSQRQGYEQYF.

The chain couples TRBV7-6 to TRBJ1-4; D is unclear. CDR1 is SGHVS and CDR2 is FNYEAQ in the germline V gene. V lost 4 bases, J lost 5 bases, and 17 bases lay in between. This CDR3 has 16 amino acids. The CDR3 spells CASSSDGGRQNEKLFF. The CDR3 bases are TGTGCCAGCAGCTCAGACGGCGGCAGGCAAAATGAAAAACTGTTTTTT. The full variable domain, completed using reference TRBV7-6 and TRBJ1-4, is GAGVSQSPRYKVTKRGQDVALRCDPISGHVSLYWYRQALGQGPEFLTYFNYEAQQDKSGLPNDRFSAERPEGSISTLTIQRTEQRDSAMYRCASSSDGGRQNEKLFFGSGTQLSVL.

V and J are TRBV7-6 and TRBJ2-5; no firm D call. V lost 3 bases, J lost 5 bases, and 10 bases lay in between. There are 13 residues in the CDR3. Germline lookup yields CDR1 SGHVS and CDR2 FNYEAQ. CDR3 in DNA: TGTGCCAGCAGCTTTTTGGTTCGGGAGACCCAGTACTTC. Encoded protein: CASSFLVRETQYF.

This clonotype was detected only a few times. The chain joins TRBV7-2 to TRBJ2-5; maybe TRBD1 (5 bases). The CDR3 consists of 13 residues. CDR1 SGHTA and CDR2 FQGNSA come from the germline V gene. V shed 3 bases and J shed 4 bases, with 9 bases lying between them. The CDR3 reads CASSFFQGETQYF. In DNA, the CDR3 is TGTGCCAGCAGCTTTTTTCAGGGAGAGACCCAGTACTTC.

Many counts were recorded for this clonotype. V is TRBV2 and J is TRBJ2-7, with D uncertain. V was clipped by 1 base and J by 3 bases, with 13 bases between them. The CDR3 extends over 15 amino acids. CDR1 and CDR2 (germline): SNHLY, FYNNEI. DNA for the CDR3: TGTGCCAGCAGTGAAGACGGGCGGAGAAACTACGAGCAGTACTTC. Protein product: CASSEDGRRNYEQYF.

This clonotype was counted a single time. This chain uses TRBV4-1 with TRBJ2-6; D uncertain. The CDR3 has 17 amino acids. V shed 2 bases and J shed 0 bases, with 11 bases lying between them. The germline gives CDR1 MGHRA, CDR2 YSYEKL. The CDR3 DNA is TGCGCCAGCAGCCAACCAACCTTAAACTCTGGGGCCAACGTCCTGACTTTC. Translation: CASSQPTLNSGANVLTF.

This clonotype appeared many times. The V call is TRBV19, the J call TRBJ2-1, with D tentatively TRBD1 (5 bases). CDR3 length equals 14 residues. The ends were cut back, 5 bases at V and 3 bases at J, with 11 bases in the middle. Germline V gene lookup returns CDR1 LNHDA and CDR2 SQIVND (reference sequence). The CDR3 DNA follows: TGTGCCAGTAGTCGTCAGGGCATCTACAATGAGCAGTTCTTC. Its protein product is CASSRQGIYNEQFF.

The CDR3 bases are TGTGCCAGCTCACCCAGGGGAGATGGCTACACCTTC. This encodes CASSPRGDGYTF. This chain uses TRBV18 with TRBJ1-2; D is perhaps TRBD1 (6 bases). The CDR3 consists of 12 residues. V was clipped by 3 bases and J by 6 bases, with 8 bases between them. Germline V lookup: CDR1 KGHSH, CDR2 LQKENI. The full variable domain, its missing parts supplied by reference TRBV18 and TRBJ1-2, is NAGVMQNPRHLVRRRGQEARLRCSPMKGHSHVYWYRQLPEEGLKFMVYLQKENIIDESGMPKERFSAEFPKEGPSILRIQQVVRGDSAAYFCASSPRGDGYTFGSGTRLTVV.

The rearrangement uses TRBV12-3 or TRBV12-4 and TRBJ1-4; 8 nucleotides match TRBD1. Germline trimming cut 5 bases from V and 5 bases from J; bases unmatched to any gene: 7. The CDR3 is 15 residues long. The CDR3 protein is CASSRQGKGNEKLFF. CDR3 DNA: TGTGCCAGCAGTCGACAGGGGAAGGGGAATGAAAAACTGTTTTTT.

This clonotype was counted ten times or more. The rearrangement joins TRBV7-6 to TRBJ2-3, with TRBD2 matching 9 bases. V shed 7 bases, J shed 2 bases, and the junction held 7 bases outside the gene matches. CDR3 length: 15 residues. CDR1 is SGHVS, CDR2 FNYEAQ, per germline. CDR3 region: CASTAAGGITDTQYF. The CDR3 DNA reads TGTGCCAGCACCGCAGCGGGGGGAATCACAGATACGCAGTATTTT.

This clonotype was seen more than once but under ten times. The chain has TRBV3-1 and TRBJ2-1; TRBD1 agrees at 9 bases. CDR3 length equals 18 residues. V gave up 3 bases and J gave up 11 bases; unmatched junction bases: 20. Germline V gives CDR1 LGHDT, CDR2 YNNKEL (reference sequence). The CDR3 protein is CASSQIVTGGYAGRQQFF. In nucleotides, the CDR3 is TGTGCCAGCAGCCAGATTGTCACAGGGGGCTATGCGGGGAGGCAGCAGTTCTTC.

The chain carries TRBV7-3 and TRBJ2-3; no reliable D call. The germline gives CDR1 SGHTA, CDR2 FQGTGA. The CDR3 consists of 12 residues. V was pared by 5 bases and J by 7 bases, with 10 bases between. In DNA form, the CDR3 reads TGTGCCAGCAGCCCCACTGGGAATACGCAGTATTTT. Amino acids: CASSPTGNTQYF.

The chain joins TRBV19 to TRBJ2-1; D perhaps matches TRBD2 (5 bases). V was cut by 9 bases and J by 3 bases, with 12 bases left in between. CDR1 and CDR2 (germline): LNHDA, SQIVND (reference sequence). This CDR3 is built from 13 residues. The CDR3 loop is CASRAAFYNEQFF. Here the CDR3 DNA reads TGTGCCAGCAGAGCGGCATTCTACAATGAGCAGTTCTTC.

The chain carries TRBV2 and TRBJ1-2; D is unclear. CDR1 is SNHLY and CDR2 is FYNNEI in the germline V gene. Trimming removed 7 bases at V and 2 bases at J, with 14 bases between. This CDR3 comprises 14 residues. The CDR3 region is CASTPQRANYGYTF. The CDR3, as DNA: TGTGCCAGCACCCCCCAGCGGGCGAACTATGGCTACACCTTC.

A few counts support this clonotype. The chain is built from TRBV9 and TRBJ1-3; D uncertain. CDR1 SGDLS and CDR2 YYNGEE come from the germline V gene. V lost 0 bases, J lost 3 bases, and 7 bases lay in between. The CDR3 totals 14 residues. CDR3 in amino acids: CASSVAGIGNTIYF. The DNA for the CDR3 is TGTGCCAGCAGCGTAGCCGGAATTGGAAACACCATATATTTT.

Many counts were recorded for this clonotype. This rearrangement joins TRBV7-8 to TRBJ1-3; tentative D call: TRBD1 (5 bases). Germline lookup yields CDR1 SGHVS and CDR2 FQNEAQ. The CDR3 has 15 residues. Trimming pared 5 bases from V and 6 bases from J, leaving 17 bases between. In DNA, the CDR3 is TGTGCCAGCAGCCGACCCGGGGCAATGGCAAACACCATATATTTT. It specifies CASSRPGAMANTIYF.

As for this clonotype: This may come from a read error, since a much larger clone is one base off. The chain couples TRBV6-2 or TRBV6-3 to TRBJ2-3; D is perhaps TRBD1 or TRBD2 (5 bases each). Looked up from germline, CDR1 is MNHEY and CDR2 is SVGEGT. This CDR3 contains 14 residues. DNA of the CDR3: TGTGCCAGCAGACCGGGACCTATCACAGGTACGCAGTATTTT. Translating it yields CASRPGPITGTQYF.

Points on this clonotype: Being one base from a much bigger clone, this may be a read error. The chain has TRBV9 and TRBJ2-3, with 12 bases fitting TRBD2. The CDR3 consists of 17 residues. CDR1 and CDR2 from the germline V gene are SGDLS and YYNGEE. CDR3 sequence: CASSVDPSGGAWDKQYF. The CDR3 DNA reads as TGTGCCAGCAGCGTAGATCCTAGCGGGGGGGCCTGGGATAAGCAGTATTTT.

This chain joins TRBV12-3 or TRBV12-4 and TRBJ1-4, with D perhaps matching TRBD1 (5 bases). The CDR3 length is 13 residues. V was clipped by 5 bases and J by 8 bases, with 12 bases between them. The CDR3: CASSGAGKEKLFF. DNA for the CDR3: TGTGCCAGCAGTGGGGCAGGCAAAGAAAAACTGTTTTTT.

This clonotype showed up just once. A junction boundary mismatches the germline segment, possibly from a read error. CDR3: CASSQDRGGANVLTF. CDR3 in DNA: TGCGCCAGCAGCCAAGACAGGGGTGGGGCCAACGTCCTGACTTTC. The J gene is TRBJ2-6, the V gene TRBV7-9; TRBD1 matches at 8 bases. Germline loops: CDR1 SEHNR, CDR2 FQNEAQ (reference sequence). The CDR3 has 15 amino acids.

This clonotype was seen a few times. The chain links TRBV25-1 to TRBJ2-5; a weak D match, TRBD2 (6 bases). Germline CDR1 is MGHDK and CDR2 is SYGVNS. V shed 3 bases and J shed 1 base, with 12 bases lying between them. The CDR3 loop spans 15 amino acids. The CDR3 sequence: CASSDGGLSQETQYF. Written as DNA, the CDR3 is TGTGCCAGCAGTGATGGGGGACTTAGCCAAGAGACCCAGTACTTC.

The rearrangement joins TRBV7-9 to TRBJ2-7; the match to TRBD2 covers 7 bases. Trimming took 4 bases from V and 3 from J; bases not matched to a gene: 9. There are 15 residues in the CDR3. Per germline, CDR1 SEHNR and CDR2 FQNEAQ (reference sequence). CDR3 residues: CASSSREENLYEQYF. Here the CDR3 DNA reads TGTGCCAGCAGCTCTCGGGAGGAAAACCTCTACGAGCAGTACTTC.

This clonotype has a count of ten or more. In DNA form, the CDR3 reads TGTGCCAGCAGTGTGGGGAATGAGCAGTTCTTC. Amino acid sequence: CASSVGNEQFF. V and J are TRBV27 and TRBJ2-1; D is unresolved. This CDR3 is 11 amino acids long. V was shortened by 5 bases and J by 7 bases, with 6 bases between the two germline ends. Germline V gene sequence: CDR1 MNHEY, CDR2 SMNVEV (reference sequence).

There are many counts of this clonotype. This sequence joins TRBV5-6 and TRBJ1-2; D call uncertain. Germline-derived CDR1 and CDR2 are SGHDT and YYEEEE. This CDR3 comprises 15 residues. V lost 0 bases to trimming and J lost 1 base, with 10 bases between them. CDR3 sequence: CASSLEQPLNYGYTF. The CDR3 DNA reads TGTGCCAGCAGCTTGGAACAGCCCCTTAACTATGGCTACACCTTC.

This CDR3 reads CASSLGGGSGADTQYF. The CDR3 DNA is TGTGCCAGCAGCTTGGGGGGGGGCTCAGGTGCAGATACGCAGTATTTT. This chain links TRBV2 with TRBJ2-3, with D possibly TRBD2 on 7 matching bases. The CDR3 loop spans 16 amino acids. Germline assignment: CDR1 SNHLY and CDR2 FYNNEI. V gave up 6 bases and J gave up 4 bases, with 20 bases separating them.

The rearrangement links TRBV10-3 to TRBJ1-1; perhaps TRBD1 as D (5 bases). V gave up 5 bases and J gave up 1 base, with 14 bases separating them. Germline values: CDR1 ENHRY, CDR2 SYGVKD. The CDR3 is made up of 15 amino acids. This CDR3 is CAISYAGTSNTEAFF. The DNA of the CDR3 is TGTGCCATCAGTTACGCCGGGACCTCGAACACTGAAGCTTTCTTT.

This clonotype was counted many times. The DNA for the CDR3 is TGTGCCAGCAGTGAAGGTGGGACAGGGCGTAACTATGGCTACACCTTC. This sequence encodes CASSEGGTGRNYGYTF. This chain connects TRBV6-1 to TRBJ1-2, with 9 bases that match TRBD1. Germline trimming cut 1 base from V and 1 base from J; bases unmatched to any gene: 4. Germline CDR1 MNHNS, CDR2 SASEGT. The CDR3 extends over 16 amino acids.

This clonotype was picked up many times. CDR3 in amino acids: CASSLVAGSGNTIYF. The CDR3 coding sequence is TGTGCCAGCAGCTTAGTGGCGGGGAGTGGAAACACCATATATTTT. The chain employs TRBV11-2 and TRBJ1-3; the D is unclear. CDR1 and CDR2 from the germline V gene are SGHAT and FQNNGV. The CDR3 runs 15 residues. Trimming shortened V by 1 base and J by 3 bases, and 10 bases separated the two germline ends.